This is a list of T cell receptor beta chains from one sample in a study of blood T cell repertoires in COVID-19. Data came from immunoSEQ multiplex PCR; TCRdb stores just in-frame clones and leaves some out. The sample includes about 130,000 clones, approximately 80% of them seen just once. The sample comprised peripheral blood. Receptor source: an elderly man with acute or convalescent COVID-19. Both conserved end residues are part of each CDR3. D genes are given only for firm matches. Clone sizes are given selectively: once, few, many, or a class where the clone is expanded.

V,J,size,D,length,DNA,CDR3
TRBV5-4,TRBJ1-2,-,TRBD1,13,TGTGCCAGCAGCTCACAGGGGAACTATGGCTACACCTTC,CASSSQGNYGYTF
TRBV5-1,TRBJ2-7,-,-,15,TGCGCCAGCAGCTTGATGGCAGGGTCGGCCTACGAGCAGTACTTC,CASSLMAGSAYEQYF
TRBV15,TRBJ2-3,-,-,17,TGTGCCACCAGCAGAGGGGACATAGTTTCAAGCACAGATACGCAGTATTTT,CATSRGDIVSSTDTQYF
TRBV15,TRBJ2-1,many,-,15,TGTGCCACCAGCAGAGATCGTGGAGTTTGGAATGAGCAGTTCTTC,CATSRDRGVWNEQFF
TRBV5-1,TRBJ2-7,-,-,14,TGCGCCAGCAGCGCCGGGACTGACCACTACGAGCAGTACTTC,CASSAGTDHYEQYF
TRBV4-2,TRBJ1-3,-,TRBD1,17,TGTGCCAGCAGCCAAGAGGGGACAGGGGACTCTGGAAACACCATATATTTT,CASSQEGTGDSGNTIYF
TRBV7-9,TRBJ1-4,-,-,14,TGTGCCAGCAGCCTTCGACAGACCAATGAAAAACTGTTTTTT,CASSLRQTNEKLFF
TRBV4-2,TRBJ1-2,many,-,15,TGTGCCAGCAGCCCTGGCGGGGGTCTTGTCTATGGCTACACCTTC,CASSPGGGLVYGYTF
TRBV28,TRBJ1-4,few,-,12,TGTGCCAGCAGGGGGCCGAATGAAAAACTGTTTTTT,CASRGPNEKLFF
TRBV7-2,TRBJ2-5,-,-,15,TGTGCCAGCAGCCAACAGGGTGGATTCCAAGAGACCCAGTACTTC,CASSQQGGFQETQYF
TRBV3-1/TRBV3-2,TRBJ2-3,-,-,15,TGTGCCAGCAGCCAAACCGGGGTCAACACAGATACGCAGTATTTT,CASSQTGVNTDTQYF
TRBV25-1,TRBJ2-5,-,-,14,TGTGCCAGCAGTGAAGGGGCTCGCCAAGAGACCCAGTACTTC,CASSEGARQETQYF
TRBV11-2,TRBJ2-5,-,TRBD1,14,TGTGCCAGCAGCTCCCAGGGGGCGGGAGAGACCCAGTACTTC,CASSSQGAGETQYF
TRBV15,TRBJ2-7,-,-,11,TGTGCCACCTCGGAGGGGCGGGAGCAGTACTTC,CATSEGREQYF
TRBV9,TRBJ1-2,few,-,15,TGTGCCAGCAGCGTAGGGGAGGGAGGCGGCTATGGCTACACCTTC,CASSVGEGGGYGYTF
TRBV20-1,TRBJ2-1,-,TRBD1,13,TGCAGTGCTAGTCAGGGGGAATACAATGAGCAGTTCTTC,CSASQGEYNEQFF
TRBV19,TRBJ1-4,-,TRBD1,13,TGTGCCACCTATCCGGGACAGGCCTTCAAACTGTTTTTT,CATYPGQAFKLFF
TRBV19,TRBJ2-3,-,TRBD2,16,TGTGCCAGTAGTAAGCTAGCGGGGGTGGGCACAGATACGCAGTATTTT,CASSKLAGVGTDTQYF
TRBV3-1/TRBV3-2,TRBJ2-2,-,TRBD2,14,TGTGCCAGCAGCCGGACTAGCGGGCTCGGGGAGCTGTTTTTT,CASSRTSGLGELFF
TRBV27,TRBJ2-7,once,-,16,TGTGCCAGCAGTTTATCGCCGCGGGGTTTAGGGTACGAGCAGTACTTC,CASSLSPRGLGYEQYF
TRBV7-9,TRBJ1-2,-,TRBD1,15,TGTGCCAGCAGCTCGTACAGGGGGCCGGGCTATGGCTACACCTTC,CASSSYRGPGYGYTF
TRBV5-1,TRBJ2-2,-,-,14,TGCGCCAGCAGCGTCGCAGGGAACACCGGGGAGCTGTTTTTT,CASSVAGNTGELFF
TRBV7-9,TRBJ2-3,-,TRBD1,15,TGTGCCAGCACCTCACAGGGGCGCGGAGCAGATACGCAGTATTTT,CASTSQGRGADTQYF
TRBV23-1,TRBJ2-7,-,TRBD1,14,TGCGCCAGCACCCAGACAGGGGACGGGTACGAGCAGTACTTC,CASTQTGDGYEQYF
TRBV7-8,TRBJ2-7,-,TRBD2,15,TGTGCCAGCAGCTTAGCGCTAGCGGGGAACTACGAGCAGTACTTC,CASSLALAGNYEQYF
TRBV3-1/TRBV3-2,TRBJ2-7,-,-,13,TGTGCCAGCAGCCAAGACGGGATCTACGAGCAGTACTTC,CASSQDGIYEQYF
TRBV28,TRBJ2-2,-,-,13,TGTGCCAGCAGGCTATCCTCCACCGGGGAGCTGTTTTTT,CASRLSSTGELFF
TRBV2,TRBJ2-3,-,TRBD2,13,TGTGCCAGCAGAAATAGCGGGGCAGATACGCAGTATTTT,CASRNSGADTQYF
TRBV19,TRBJ2-3,-,TRBD2,14,TGTGCCAGTAGTATGACTAGCATCACAGATACGCAGTATTTT,CASSMTSITDTQYF
TRBV25-1,TRBJ2-1,-,TRBD1,17,TGTGCCAGCAGTGAGTTACCGGGACAGGGGATTTACAATGAGCAGTTCTTC,CASSELPGQGIYNEQFF
TRBV15,TRBJ2-1,-,-,16,TGTGCCACCAGCAGAGAAAGCTTAGTGTCCTACAATGAGCAGTTCTTC,CATSRESLVSYNEQFF
TRBV9,TRBJ2-7,-,-,15,TGTGCCAGCAGCGTTAGCGGCCTTCATATATCCGAGCAGTACTTC,CASSVSGLHISEQYF
TRBV5-1,TRBJ2-5,-,-,16,TGCGCCAGCAGCTTGTTGCCAGGGGTTGATGGGGAGACCCAGTACTTC,CASSLLPGVDGETQYF
TRBV5-1,TRBJ1-1,-,-,15,TGCGCCAGCAGCTTGGCCCCAGGTCGAATCACTGAAGCTTTCTTT,CASSLAPGRITEAFF
TRBV6-5,TRBJ1-5,once,-,12,TGTGCCAGCAGGGACGGGGGGCAGCCCCAGCATTTT,CASRDGGQPQHF
TRBV6-5,TRBJ1-2,-,TRBD1,15,TGTGCCAGCAGTTCTACAGGGGGAGCTGTGAGCGGCTACACCTTC,CASSSTGGAVSGYTF
TRBV7-2,TRBJ2-7,few,TRBD1,14,TGTGCCAGCAGCTTGGGACAGGGGTTATTCGAGCAGTACTTC,CASSLGQGLFEQYF
TRBV19,TRBJ1-5,-,-,17,TGTGCCAGTAGTATACGTCCAGGCGGGATAAGCAATCAGCCCCAGCATTTT,CASSIRPGGISNQPQHF
TRBV28,TRBJ1-1,-,-,17,TGTGCCAACTTGGGGTCGGGACAACGATACATTCCCACTGAAGCTTTCTTT,CANLGSGQRYIPTEAFF
TRBV11-2,TRBJ1-2,-,TRBD1,15,TGTGCCAGCAGCTTCCAGGGACAGGCGTCCTATGGCTACACCTTC,CASSFQGQASYGYTF
TRBV1,TRBJ2-5,-,-,17,TGCACCAGCAGCCACAAGCGCGGGGGGGCATCTCAAGAGACCCAGTACTTC,CTSSHKRGGASQETQYF
TRBV6-5,TRBJ2-1,-,TRBD2,13,TGTGCCAGCGGGACTAGAGGGGTCAATGAGCAGTTCTTC,CASGTRGVNEQFF
TRBV28,TRBJ2-1,-,TRBD2,17,TGTGCCAGCAGTATAAATGTAGCGGGGGGGACTCACAATGAGCAGTTCTTC,CASSINVAGGTHNEQFF
TRBV19,TRBJ2-2,-,-,12,TGTGCCAGTAGCAAGGGGATCCGGGAGCTGTTTTTT,CASSKGIRELFF
TRBV19,TRBJ1-5,-,TRBD1,20,TGTGCCAGTAGTATAGCCCTGAACAGGGGGCTAATCGTCAGCAATCAGCCCCAGCATTTT,CASSIALNRGLIVSNQPQHF
TRBV10-3,TRBJ2-7,-,TRBD2,15,TGTGCCATCAGGGAGAGCGGGGACGGAACCTACGAGCAGTACTTC,CAIRESGDGTYEQYF
TRBV7-2,TRBJ1-1,-,-,14,TGTGCCAGCCGCCTACGGACAGTGAACACTGAAGCTTTCTTT,CASRLRTVNTEAFF
TRBV7-2,TRBJ2-1,-,TRBD2,16,TGTGCCAGCAGCCCCAGCGGGGACCGCTCCTACAATGAGCAGTTCTTC,CASSPSGDRSYNEQFF
TRBV15,TRBJ1-3,-,-,17,TGTGCCACCAGCAGAGAGGGTACGCGACTCTCTGGAAACACCATATATTTT,CATSREGTRLSGNTIYF
TRBV11-2,TRBJ2-7,-,-,15,TGTGCCAGCAGCTTAGATAACAGACCCTCCTACGAGCAGTACTTC,CASSLDNRPSYEQYF
TRBV6-5,TRBJ2-5,once,TRBD1,15,TGTGCCAGCAGAAGACAGGGGGCGTTTCAAGAGACCCAGTACTTC,CASRRQGAFQETQYF
TRBV7-9,TRBJ2-1,many,TRBD1,19,TGTGCCAGCAGCCCGCGTCCTACAGGGGGACCGAGCTCCTACAATGAGCAGTTCTTC,CASSPRPTGGPSSYNEQFF
TRBV7-9,TRBJ2-2,-,-,14,TGTGCCAGCAGCTTAACTAAACCGACCGGGGAGCTGTTTTTT,CASSLTKPTGELFF
TRBV14,TRBJ1-2,-,TRBD1,17,TGTGCCAGCAGCCAAGGGACAGGGCCCCTAAGGGGCTATGGCTACACCTTC,CASSQGTGPLRGYGYTF
TRBV10-1,TRBJ1-1,-,-,13,TGCGCCAGCCTAAACAGGGATAACACTGAAGCTTTCTTT,CASLNRDNTEAFF